Shown below are 25 T cell receptor beta chains from a single sample sequenced in a study of T cell repertoires in cytomegalovirus infection. TCRdb reprocessed the reads via MiXCR and lists one record per CDR3 protein. The data contain approximately 750,000 distinct CDR3 sequences, less than 40% of them singletons. The sample consisted of PBMCs. The source of these receptors is a human donor in good health (CMV status not recorded). Some clones in this sample may be carry-over from other donors' samples.

The chain couples TRBV27 to TRBJ2-7; D not resolved. There are 14 residues in the CDR3. Trimming took off 5 bases at V and 3 bases at J, with 14 bases between the two ends. Germline V gene data show CDR1 as MNHEY and CDR2 as SMNVEV (reference sequence). CDR3 protein: CASSPSGQIYEQYF. In DNA form, the CDR3 reads TGTGCCAGCAGTCCCTCCGGCCAGATCTACGAGCAGTACTTC.

The genes are TRBV7-2 and TRBJ1-1; TRBD1 might be the D (5 bases). V lost 3 bases, J lost 1 base, and 18 bases lay in between. The germline gives CDR1 SGHTA, CDR2 FQGNSA. The CDR3 consists of 17 residues. The CDR3 DNA is TGTGCCAGCAGCTTCTTTAGGGGTTCTGGAACGAACACTGAAGCTTTCTTT. Its translation: CASSFFRGSGTNTEAFF. Variable domain in full (rest from reference TRBV7-2 and TRBJ1-1): GAGVSQSPSNKVTEKGKDVELRCDPISGHTALYWYRQSLGQGLEFLIYFQGNSAPDKSGLPSDRFSAERTGGSVSTLTIQRTQQEDSAVYLCASSFFRGSGTNTEAFFGQGTRLTVV.

This clonotype was seen more than once but under ten times. The chain couples TRBV11-2 to TRBJ2-7, with unresolved D. The CDR3 sequence is 15 residues long. Germline CDR1 is SGHAT and CDR2 is FQNNGV. The V gene lost 6 bases and the J gene lost 1 base, with 16 bases spanning the gap. CDR3 loop: CASSLGLVGSYEQYF. The DNA of the CDR3 is TGTGCCAGCAGTCTAGGGTTGGTAGGATCCTACGAGCAGTACTTC.

This clonotype was seen at least ten times. Here the CDR3 DNA reads TGTGCCAGCAGCATACCACAGGGGTCGGGGGGCAATCAGCCCCAGCATTTT. It codes for CASSIPQGSGGNQPQHF. J is TRBJ1-5 and V is TRBV7-2; 7 nucleotides align to TRBD1. The V gene's germline CDR1 is SGHTA and CDR2 FQGNSA. The CDR3 loop spans 17 amino acids. Losses at the gene ends were 5 bases for V and 2 bases for J; bases not matched to a gene: 12.

In its sample, this clonotype was seen a few times. V usage is TRBV29-1 and J usage is TRBJ1-1; no clear D gene. The length of the CDR3 is 11 residues. The V end lost 8 bases, the J end lost 1 base, and 8 bases lay between the germline ends. CDR1 and CDR2 from the germline V gene are SQVTM and ANQGSEA. The CDR3 here is CSFTRNTEAFF. The CDR3 nucleotides read TGCAGCTTCACACGGAACACTGAAGCTTTCTTT.

This clonotype was counted a few times. The chain uses TRBV7-9 and TRBJ1-1; 7 bases are shared with TRBD1. V gave up 5 bases and J gave up 6 bases; unmatched junction bases: 12. The CDR3 covers 15 residues. The germline V gene has CDR1 SEHNR and CDR2 FQNEAQ (reference sequence). The CDR3 nucleotides are TGTGCCAGCAGCGACAAAAACAGGGGATCCGCTGAAGCTTTCTTT. Its protein is CASSDKNRGSAEAFF.

The chain employs TRBV4-2 and TRBJ2-7; 9 nucleotides line up with TRBD2. The CDR3 is 16 amino acids. Germline-derived CDR1 and CDR2 are LGHNA and YNFKEQ. J was trimmed by 2 bases and V by 0 bases; bases with no gene match: 5. Here the CDR3 reads CASSQEVSGGTYEQYF. The CDR3 DNA is TGTGCCAGCAGCCAAGAGGTTAGCGGGGGAACCTACGAGCAGTACTTC.

The V call is TRBV20-1, the J call TRBJ1-1; D not certain. In germline, CDR1 is DFQATT, CDR2 SNEGSKA (reference sequence). The CDR3 consists of 15 residues. Trimming stripped 0 bases from V and 0 bases from J, with 11 bases between. Here the CDR3 DNA reads TGCAGTGCTAGAGATGACCGGGGATTGAACACTGAAGCTTTCTTT. Translated, it gives CSARDDRGLNTEAFF.

On this clonotype itself: The junction shows a germline mismatch at one end, possibly a read error. The chain links TRBV6-1 to TRBJ1-1; D not resolved. CDR3 length: 15 residues. Germline assignment: CDR1 MNHNS and CDR2 SASEGT. The CDR3 DNA sequence: TGTGACAGCAGCCTATCATTTAGGAGGAACACTGAAGCTTTCTTT. Its translation is CDSSLSFRRNTEAFF.

V is TRBV10-3 and J is TRBJ2-7; 7 bases line up with TRBD1. The germline gives CDR1 ENHRY, CDR2 SYGVKD. V was pared by 11 bases and J by 2 bases, with 6 bases of the junction left unmatched. The CDR3 is 12 amino acids. The CDR3 nucleotides are TGTGCCTCGGCAGGGGGTACCTACGAGCAGTACTTC. It translates to CASAGGTYEQYF.

This chain joins TRBV28 and TRBJ2-1; 9 bases align to TRBD1. Losses at the gene ends were 4 bases for V and 7 bases for J; bases not matched to a gene: 11. The CDR3 contains 16 residues. CDR1 is MDHEN and CDR2 is SYDVKM in the germline V gene. The CDR3 here is CASSSVGQGYRNEQFF. CDR3 in DNA: TGTGCCAGCAGTTCGGTTGGACAGGGGTACCGGAATGAGCAGTTCTTC.

This chain links TRBV19 with TRBJ1-1; possible D gene TRBD1, 5 bases. This CDR3 has 12 residues. Deletions cut 3 bases from V and 9 bases from J, with 11 bases between. Germline lookup yields CDR1 LNHDA and CDR2 SQIVND (reference sequence). The CDR3 DNA follows: TGTGCCAGTAGTATTCAGGGCGGTAAAGCTTTCTTT. Its protein is CASSIQGGKAFF.

This clonotype is a singleton in its sample. A much larger clonotype is one base distant, so this may be a read error. The chain uses TRBV7-2 and TRBJ2-1; 8 bases are a match to TRBD2. Germline V gene sequence: CDR1 SGHTA, CDR2 FQGNSA. This CDR3 spans 15 amino acids. DNA for the CDR3: TGTGCCAGCAGCTTAGGAGCGGGAGAAGCCAATAAGCAGTTCTTC. Residues: CASSLGAGEANKQFF.

This chain links TRBV18 with TRBJ2-7; a weak D match, TRBD2 (6 bases). The ends were cut back, 2 bases at V and 4 bases at J, with 21 bases in the middle. CDR1 is KGHSH and CDR2 is LQKENI in the germline V gene. The CDR3 covers 17 residues. The CDR3 loop is CASSPSPLGSGVYEQYF. CDR3 nucleotide sequence: TGTGCCAGCTCACCATCCCCTTTGGGTAGCGGAGTATACGAGCAGTACTTC.

The chain carries TRBV29-1 and TRBJ2-1, with 11 positions matching TRBD2. CDR3 length: 14 amino acids. Germline CDR1 SQVTM, CDR2 ANQGSEA. V gave up 3 bases and J gave up 7 bases; unmatched junction bases: 5. This CDR3 is CSVDSGRARNEQFF. As DNA, the CDR3 is TGCAGCGTTGATAGCGGGAGGGCCAGGAATGAGCAGTTCTTC.

The V gene is TRBV24-1, the J gene TRBJ2-1; 15 bases align to TRBD2. Germline assignment: CDR1 KGHDR and CDR2 SFDVKD. This CDR3 comprises 15 residues. J was trimmed by 9 bases and V by 3 bases; bases with no gene match: 2. Here the CDR3 reads CATSDRTSGRGEQFF. CDR3 DNA: TGTGCCACCAGTGATCGGACTAGCGGGAGGGGTGAGCAGTTCTTC.

The sample holds a few counts of this clonotype. The chain uses TRBV19 and TRBJ2-2; 7 bases align to TRBD1. Germline CDR1 reads LNHDA; CDR2 reads SQIVND (reference sequence). V lost 6 bases and J lost 3; bases outside the gene matches: 4. CDR3 size: 14 residues. The CDR3 is CASSTGTDTGELFF. Written as DNA, the CDR3 is TGTGCCAGTAGCACCGGGACAGACACCGGGGAGCTGTTTTTT.

For this clonotype: This could be a read error, since a much larger clone is one nucleotide away. The chain combines TRBV28 with TRBJ1-2; the match to TRBD1 covers 8 bases. The CDR3 is 11 amino acids. Germline V gives CDR1 MDHEN, CDR2 SYDVKM. The DNA of the CDR3 is TGTGCCAGCCGGACAGGGAGTGGCTCCACCTTC. It is translated as CASRTGSGSTF.

The J gene is TRBJ1-1, the V gene TRBV6-6; D gene ambiguous. The CDR3 loop spans 16 amino acids. CDR1 is MNHNY and CDR2 is SVGAGI in the germline V gene (reference sequence). V was clipped by 2 bases and J by 0 bases, with 13 bases between them. The CDR3 loop reads CASSYAGFRMNTEAFF. CDR3 nucleotides: TGTGCCAGCAGTTACGCGGGGTTTCGGATGAACACTGAAGCTTTCTTT.

The rearrangement joins TRBV12-3 or TRBV12-4 to TRBJ1-2; 9 bases map to TRBD1. The junction had 3 bases not matched to a gene; V was cut back by 3 bases and J by 1 base. There are 15 residues in the CDR3. CDR3 region: CASSLDRGLNYGYTF. CDR3 nucleotides: TGTGCCAGCAGTTTGGACAGGGGCCTTAACTATGGCTACACCTTC.

In this sample, this clonotype turned up a few times. The chain uses TRBV25-1 and TRBJ1-4, with no clear D. V was trimmed by 2 bases and J by 8 bases, leaving 12 bases between them. The CDR3 runs 14 residues. Germline CDR1 reads MGHDK; CDR2 reads SYGVNS. The CDR3 nucleotides read TGTGCCAGCAGTGAAGCCCGTACGGGGGAAAAACTGTTTTTT. It specifies CASSEARTGEKLFF.

The chain recombines TRBV28 with TRBJ1-1; TRBD1 matches at 9 bases. CDR3 length: 17 amino acids. From germline, CDR1 is MDHEN and CDR2 SYDVKM. The junction had 9 bases not matched to a gene; V was cut back by 1 base and J by 3 bases. Here the CDR3 reads CASSLSVGTGRDTEAFF. The CDR3 DNA is TGTGCCAGCAGTTTATCTGTGGGGACAGGGAGGGACACTGAAGCTTTCTTT.

There are a few counts of this clonotype. The chain recombines TRBV28 with TRBJ2-3; D may be TRBD1 (5 bases). This CDR3 spans 17 amino acids. V dropped 3 bases and J dropped 0 bases, with 16 bases sitting between them. Looked up from germline, CDR1 is MDHEN and CDR2 is SYDVKM. In DNA form, the CDR3 reads TGTGCCAGCAGTTTCAGGGCGACCCTTCTCAGCACAGATACGCAGTATTTT. This codes for CASSFRATLLSTDTQYF. The variable domain in full, completed from reference TRBV28 and TRBJ2-3, reads DVKVTQSSRYLVKRTGEKVFLECVQDMDHENMFWYRQDPGLGLRLIYFSYDVKMKEKGDIPEGYSVSREKKERFSLILESASTNQTSMYLCASSFRATLLSTDTQYFGPGTRLTVL.

For this clonotype: A much more abundant neighbour one base away suggests this may be a read error. V is TRBV24-1 and J is TRBJ1-5, with D possibly TRBD1 on 5 matching bases. Per the germline V gene, CDR1 is KGHDR and CDR2 is SFDVKD. The CDR3 sequence is 14 residues long. The CDR3: CDTSGGNSNQPQHF. The CDR3 DNA is TGTGACACCAGTGGGGGTAATAGCAATCAGCCCCAGCATTTT.

The V gene is TRBV11-2, the J gene TRBJ2-7; no reliable D call. The germline V and J ends were trimmed by 4 bases and 4 bases, with 11 bases remaining between them. The germline V gene encodes CDR1 SGHAT and CDR2 FQNNGV. This CDR3 spans 13 amino acids. The CDR3 DNA follows: TGTGCCAGCAGCTCCAGCCCGCCTTACGAGCAGTACTTC. Its translation: CASSSSPPYEQYF.